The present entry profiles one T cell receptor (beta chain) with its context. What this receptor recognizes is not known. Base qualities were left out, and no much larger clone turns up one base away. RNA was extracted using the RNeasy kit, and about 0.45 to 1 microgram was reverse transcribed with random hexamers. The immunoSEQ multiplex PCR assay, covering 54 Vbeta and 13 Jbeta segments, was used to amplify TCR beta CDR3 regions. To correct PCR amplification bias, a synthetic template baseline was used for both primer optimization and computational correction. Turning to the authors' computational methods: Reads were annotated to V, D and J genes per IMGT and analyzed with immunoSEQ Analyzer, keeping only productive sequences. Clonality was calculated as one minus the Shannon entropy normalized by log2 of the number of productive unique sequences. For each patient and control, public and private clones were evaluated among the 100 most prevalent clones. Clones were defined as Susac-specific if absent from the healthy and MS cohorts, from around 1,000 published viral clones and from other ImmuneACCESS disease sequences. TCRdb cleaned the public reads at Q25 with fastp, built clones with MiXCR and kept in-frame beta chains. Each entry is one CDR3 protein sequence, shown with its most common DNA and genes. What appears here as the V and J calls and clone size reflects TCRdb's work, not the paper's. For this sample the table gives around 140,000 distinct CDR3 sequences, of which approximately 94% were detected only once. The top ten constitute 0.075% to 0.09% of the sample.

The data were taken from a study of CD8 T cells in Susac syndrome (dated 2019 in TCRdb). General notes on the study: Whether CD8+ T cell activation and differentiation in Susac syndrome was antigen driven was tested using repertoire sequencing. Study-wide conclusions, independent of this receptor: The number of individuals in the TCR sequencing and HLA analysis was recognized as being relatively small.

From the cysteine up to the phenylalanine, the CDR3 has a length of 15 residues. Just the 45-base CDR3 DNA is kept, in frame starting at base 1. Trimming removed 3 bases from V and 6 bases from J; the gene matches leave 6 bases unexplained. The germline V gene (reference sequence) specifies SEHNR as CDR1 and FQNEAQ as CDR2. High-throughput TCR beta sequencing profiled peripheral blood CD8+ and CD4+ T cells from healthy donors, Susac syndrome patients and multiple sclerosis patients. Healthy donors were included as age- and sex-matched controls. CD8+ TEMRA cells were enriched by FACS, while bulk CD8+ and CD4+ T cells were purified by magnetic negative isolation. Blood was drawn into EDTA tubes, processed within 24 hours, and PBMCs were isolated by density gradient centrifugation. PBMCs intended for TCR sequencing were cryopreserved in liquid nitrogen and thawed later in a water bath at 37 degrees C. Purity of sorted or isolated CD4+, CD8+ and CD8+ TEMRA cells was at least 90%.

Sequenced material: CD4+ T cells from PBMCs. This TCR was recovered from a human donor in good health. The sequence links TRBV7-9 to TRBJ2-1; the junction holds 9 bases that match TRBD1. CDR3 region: CASSFWDRAVNEQFF. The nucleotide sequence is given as TGTGCCAGCAGCTTCTGGGACAGGGCGGTCAATGAGCAGTTCTTC.